This paragraph reports one TCR beta chain. The antigen is not known. In TCRdb, the reads were re-called with MiXCR into one record per CDR3 protein. The repertoire has approximately 100,000 distinct CDR3 sequences, roughly 39% of them found once; the top ten carry about 76%. Trimming took 6 bases from V and 4 from J; bases not matched to a gene: 8. CDR1 is SQVTM, CDR2 ANQGSEA, per germline. The CDR3 has 14 amino acids. This sample stems from a study of T cell repertoires in cytomegalovirus infection. Study summary: Indicated by public TCR beta signatures were CMV infection and matching HLA type. General study findings and limits: HLA-C-restricted CMV-specific TCR beta clonotypes prevailed in the ex vivo response. Carriers of CMV plus the relevant HLA were identified by cumulative public TCR beta family frequency.

The clonotype originates from a human donor in good health (CMV status not recorded). Some clones in this sample may be carry-over from other donors' samples. The rearrangement uses TRBV29-1 and TRBJ2-2; 7 bases align to TRBD1. The source was CD8+ T cells from cultured PBMCs, collected from culture after CMV antigen stimulation. The CDR3 is CSVPTGSVTGELFF. CDR3 DNA sequence: TGCAGCGTCCCGACAGGGTCGGTCACCGGGGAGCTGTTTTTT.